Listed below are T cell receptor beta chains from one sample, sequenced in a study of blood T cell repertoires in COVID-19. Measured with immunoSEQ multiplex PCR; TCRdb has only the in-frame clones, and not every one. The profile covers a few hundred thousand clones, with approximately 88% appearing a single time and less than 5.5% taken by the ten largest. Sample: PBMCs or T cells enriched from blood (not recorded which). Receptors were obtained from a man aged 30 to 45 who had recovered from COVID-19. CDR3s include the opening cysteine and the closing phenylalanine or tryptophan. Each record gives: J gene, clone size, V gene, D gene, CDR3 protein, CDR3 DNA. D genes are given only for firm matches. Only some rows state a clone size, as once, few, many or a class for expanded clones.

TRBJ1-4 | . | TRBV28 | . | CASSLNEKLFF | TGTGCCAGCAGCCTTAATGAAAAACTGTTTTTT
TRBJ1-5 | few | TRBV6-1 | TRBD1 | CASSELGGTQPQHF | TGTGCCAGCAGTGAATTAGGGGGCACTCAGCCCCAGCATTTT
TRBJ1-5 | . | TRBV10-3 | TRBD1 | CAISEGGQGANQPQHF | TGTGCCATCAGTGAAGGCGGACAGGGGGCTAATCAGCCCCAGCATTTT
TRBJ1-2 | . | TRBV9 | . | CASSVGAELNYGYTF | TGTGCCAGCAGCGTAGGGGCCGAACTTAACTATGGCTACACCTTC
TRBJ2-5 | . | TRBV30 | TRBD2 | CAWSFPRGASGQETQYF | TGTGCCTGGAGTTTTCCCAGAGGAGCTAGCGGGCAAGAGACCCAGTACTTC
TRBJ1-2 | . | TRBV2 | TRBD1 | CASSERLMGTGESYGYTF | TGTGCCAGCAGTGAAAGGTTAATGGGTACAGGGGAGTCCTATGGCTACACCTTC
TRBJ2-7 | . | TRBV11-2 | . | CASSGLQSSYEQYF | TGTGCCAGCAGTGGACTCCAGAGCTCCTACGAGCAGTACTTC
TRBJ1-4 | . | TRBV5-1 | . | CASSSGRTDEKLFF | TGCGCCAGCAGCTCCGGCCGGACAGATGAAAAACTGTTTTTT
TRBJ2-3 | . | TRBV5-1 | TRBD1 | CASSLQGAEDTQYF | TGCGCCAGCAGCTTACAGGGGGCTGAAGATACGCAGTATTTT
TRBJ2-3 | once | TRBV30 | . | CAWGPERVSTDTQYF | TGTGCCTGGGGCCCCGAGCGGGTTAGCACAGATACGCAGTATTTT
TRBJ2-1 | . | TRBV11-1 | TRBD2 | CASSFGLAGVYNEQFF | TGTGCCAGCAGCTTCGGACTAGCGGGGGTGTACAATGAGCAGTTCTTC
TRBJ1-2 | once | TRBV3-1/TRBV3-2 | TRBD1 | CASSQNRGRGRGGYTF | TGTGCCAGCAGCCAAAACAGGGGTAGGGGCAGGGGTGGCTACACCTTC
TRBJ2-7 | . | TRBV3-1/TRBV3-2 | . | CASSHRDSNEQYF | TGTGCCAGCAGCCACCGGGACTCAAACGAGCAGTACTTC
TRBJ1-5 | . | TRBV3-1/TRBV3-2 | . | CASSQLGGTGPQHF | TGTGCCAGCAGCCAATTGGGGGGGACCGGGCCCCAGCATTTT
TRBJ2-6 | . | TRBV19 | TRBD1 | CASQGTASGANVLTF | TGTGCCAGCCAAGGGACAGCCTCTGGGGCCAACGTCCTGACTTTC
TRBJ2-1 | . | TRBV24-1 | TRBD2 | CATSPSGGGLRNEQFF | TGTGCCACCAGTCCTAGCGGGGGGGGGTTGCGTAATGAGCAGTTCTTC
TRBJ1-1 | . | TRBV24-1 | . | CASSQENRMNTEAFF | TGTGCCTCCTCACAGGAGAACCGTATGAACACTGAAGCTTTCTTT
TRBJ1-3 | . | TRBV6-5 | . | CASRRGLTDGNTIYF | TGTGCCAGCAGGAGGGGGTTGACAGACGGAAACACCATATATTTT
TRBJ2-5 | . | TRBV3-1/TRBV3-2 | . | CASSQEHRGETQYF | TGTGCCAGCAGCCAAGAACACCGGGGAGAGACCCAGTACTTC
TRBJ2-1 | . | TRBV4-2 | TRBD2 | CASSQDVGLAGAKNNEQFF | TGTGCCAGCAGCCAAGATGTGGGACTAGCGGGGGCCAAAAACAATGAGCAGTTCTTC
TRBJ1-1 | . | TRBV6-5 | . | CASSYSLRGDSEAFF | TGTGCCAGCAGTTACTCCCTACGTGGAGACTCTGAAGCTTTCTTT
TRBJ1-5 | . | TRBV11-2 | . | CASSLGQISNQPQHF | TGTGCCAGCAGCTTAGGGCAGATTAGCAATCAGCCCCAGCATTTT
TRBJ1-4 | . | TRBV18 | . | CASSLIGSSNEKLFF | TGTGCCAGCTCACTTATCGGGTCCTCTAATGAAAAACTGTTTTTT
TRBJ2-3 | . | TRBV25-1 | TRBD2 | CASRRSAGITDTQYF | TGTGCCAGCAGGAGGTCAGCGGGGATCACAGATACGCAGTATTTT
TRBJ2-3 | . | TRBV19 | . | CASSVEIGSGPTDTQYF | TGTGCCAGTAGTGTAGAAATCGGCTCAGGTCCCACAGATACGCAGTATTTT
TRBJ1-1 | . | TRBV6-5 | . | CASSTPKNTEAFF | TGTGCCAGCAGTACTCCGAAGAACACTGAAGCTTTCTTT
TRBJ2-4 | . | TRBV7-9 | TRBD2 | CASSLVAGENIQYF | TGTGCCAGCAGCTTAGTAGCGGGGGAAAACATTCAGTACTTC
TRBJ2-1 | once | TRBV18 | TRBD1 | CASSTGQGFDNEQFF | TGTGCCAGCTCAACCGGACAGGGGTTCGACAATGAGCAGTTCTTC
TRBJ1-3 | . | TRBV9 | TRBD1 | CASSVAQGVTGNTIYF | TGTGCCAGCAGCGTAGCACAGGGGGTCACTGGAAACACCATATATTTT
TRBJ2-2 | . | TRBV5-6 | TRBD1 | CASSGQGWELFF | TGTGCCAGCAGCGGACAGGGGTGGGAGCTGTTTTTT